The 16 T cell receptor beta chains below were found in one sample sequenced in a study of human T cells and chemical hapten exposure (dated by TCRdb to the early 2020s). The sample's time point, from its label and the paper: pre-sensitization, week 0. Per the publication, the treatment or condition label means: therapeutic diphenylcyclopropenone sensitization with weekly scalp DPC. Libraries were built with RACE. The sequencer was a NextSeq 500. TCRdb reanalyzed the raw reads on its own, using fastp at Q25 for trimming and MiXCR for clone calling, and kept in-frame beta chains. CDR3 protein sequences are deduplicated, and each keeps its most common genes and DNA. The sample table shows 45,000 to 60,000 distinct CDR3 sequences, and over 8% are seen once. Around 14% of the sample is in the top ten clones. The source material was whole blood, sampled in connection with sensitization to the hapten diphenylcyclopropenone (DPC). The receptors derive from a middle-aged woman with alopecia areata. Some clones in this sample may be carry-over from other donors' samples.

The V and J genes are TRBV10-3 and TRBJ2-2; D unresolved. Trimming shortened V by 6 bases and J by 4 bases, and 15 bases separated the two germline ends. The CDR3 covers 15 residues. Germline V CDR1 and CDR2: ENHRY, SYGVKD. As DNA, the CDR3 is TGTGCCATCAGCTACAGCGTCCCAGCCACCGGGGAGCTGTTTTTT. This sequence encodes CAISYSVPATGELFF.

DNA of the CDR3: TGTGCCAGTAGACAGTCAGATACGCAGTATTTT. The encoded protein is CASRQSDTQYF. The rearrangement links TRBV6-1 to TRBJ2-3, with D possibly TRBD1 on 5 matching bases. The CDR3 totals 11 residues. The V and J ends lost 9 bases and 4 bases respectively, with 8 bases between them. Germline-derived CDR1 and CDR2 are MNHNS and SASEGT.

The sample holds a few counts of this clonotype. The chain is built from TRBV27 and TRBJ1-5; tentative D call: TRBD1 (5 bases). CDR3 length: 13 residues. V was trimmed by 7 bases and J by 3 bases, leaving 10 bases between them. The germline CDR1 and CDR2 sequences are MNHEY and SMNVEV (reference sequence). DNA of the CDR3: TGTGCCAGCACAGGGCGCCTCAATCAGCCCCAGCATTTT. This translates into CASTGRLNQPQHF.

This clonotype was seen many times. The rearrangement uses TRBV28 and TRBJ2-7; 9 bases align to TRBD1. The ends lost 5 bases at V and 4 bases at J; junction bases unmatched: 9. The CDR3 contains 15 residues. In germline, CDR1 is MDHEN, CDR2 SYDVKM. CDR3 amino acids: CASSASGTGKYEQYF. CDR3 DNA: TGTGCCAGCAGTGCCTCCGGGACAGGGAAGTACGAGCAGTACTTC.

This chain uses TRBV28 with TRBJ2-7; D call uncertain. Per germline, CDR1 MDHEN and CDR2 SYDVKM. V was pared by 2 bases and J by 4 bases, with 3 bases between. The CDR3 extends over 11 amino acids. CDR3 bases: TGTGCCAGCAGTTTACGATACGAGCAGTACTTC. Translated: CASSLRYEQYF.

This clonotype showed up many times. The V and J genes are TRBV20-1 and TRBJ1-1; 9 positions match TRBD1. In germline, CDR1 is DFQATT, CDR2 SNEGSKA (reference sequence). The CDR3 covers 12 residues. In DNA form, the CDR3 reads TGCGGGGGGACAGGGACTGGACTTGAAGCTTTCTTT. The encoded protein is CGGTGTGLEAFF.

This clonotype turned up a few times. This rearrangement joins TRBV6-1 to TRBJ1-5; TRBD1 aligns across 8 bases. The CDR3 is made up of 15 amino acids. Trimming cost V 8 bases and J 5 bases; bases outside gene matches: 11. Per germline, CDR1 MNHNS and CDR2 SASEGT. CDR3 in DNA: TGTGCCAGCTTTTCCAGACAGGGGCTCGATCAGCCCCAGCATTTT. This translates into CASFSRQGLDQPQHF.

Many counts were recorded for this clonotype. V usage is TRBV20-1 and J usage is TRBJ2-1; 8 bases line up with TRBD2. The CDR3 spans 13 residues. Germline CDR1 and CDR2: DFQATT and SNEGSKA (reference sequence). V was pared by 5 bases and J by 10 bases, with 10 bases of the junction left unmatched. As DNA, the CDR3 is TGCAGTGCTCCGCGGGGGGAAATAACGGAGCAGTTCTTC. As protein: CSAPRGEITEQFF.

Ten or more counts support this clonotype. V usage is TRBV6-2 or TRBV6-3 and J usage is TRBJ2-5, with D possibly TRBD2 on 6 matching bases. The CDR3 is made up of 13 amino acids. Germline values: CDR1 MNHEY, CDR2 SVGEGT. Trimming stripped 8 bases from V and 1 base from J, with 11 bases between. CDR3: CASSRGFQETQYF. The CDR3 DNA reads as TGTGCCAGCTCACGGGGGTTCCAAGAGACCCAGTACTTC.

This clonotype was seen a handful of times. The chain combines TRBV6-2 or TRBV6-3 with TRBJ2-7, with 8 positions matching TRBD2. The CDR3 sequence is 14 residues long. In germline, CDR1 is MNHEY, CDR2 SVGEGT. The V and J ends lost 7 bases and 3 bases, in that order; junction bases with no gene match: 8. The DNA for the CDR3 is TGTGCCAGCAAGCCGGGACTAGGTTTCTACGAGCAGTACTTC. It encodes CASKPGLGFYEQYF.

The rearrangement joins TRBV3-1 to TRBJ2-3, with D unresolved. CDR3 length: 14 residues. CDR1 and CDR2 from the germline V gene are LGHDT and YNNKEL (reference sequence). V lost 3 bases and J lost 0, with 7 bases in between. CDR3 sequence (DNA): TGTGCCAGCAGCCATTGGGAAAGCACAGATACGCAGTATTTT. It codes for CASSHWESTDTQYF.

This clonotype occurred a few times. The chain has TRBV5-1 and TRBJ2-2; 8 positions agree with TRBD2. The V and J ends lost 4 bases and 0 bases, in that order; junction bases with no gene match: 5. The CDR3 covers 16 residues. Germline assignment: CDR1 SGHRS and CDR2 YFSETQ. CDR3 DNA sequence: TGCGCCAGCAGCCGAGCGGGGGCTACGAACACCGGGGAGCTGTTTTTT. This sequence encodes CASSRAGATNTGELFF. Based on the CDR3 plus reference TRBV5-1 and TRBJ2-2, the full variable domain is KAGVTQTPRYLIKTRGQQVTLSCSPISGHRSVSWYQQTPGQGLQFLFEYFSETQRNKGNFPGRFSGRQFSNSRSEMNVSTLELGDSALYLCASSRAGATNTGELFFGEGSRLTVL.

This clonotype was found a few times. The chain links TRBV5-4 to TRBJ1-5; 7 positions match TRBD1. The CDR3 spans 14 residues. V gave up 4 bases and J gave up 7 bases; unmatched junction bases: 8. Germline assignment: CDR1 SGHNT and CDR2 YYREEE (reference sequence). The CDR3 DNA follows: TGTGCCAGCAGCAGACAGGGAGAAGGCCAGCCCCAGCATTTT. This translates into CASSRQGEGQPQHF.

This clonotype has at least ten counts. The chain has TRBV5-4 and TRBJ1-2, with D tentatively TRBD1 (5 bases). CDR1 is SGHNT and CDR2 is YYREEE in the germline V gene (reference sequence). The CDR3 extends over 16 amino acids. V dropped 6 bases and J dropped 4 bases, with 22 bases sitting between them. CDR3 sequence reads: CASTSIRDLSLYGYTF. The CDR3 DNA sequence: TGTGCCAGCACCTCCATTAGGGACTTATCCCTCTATGGCTACACCTTC.

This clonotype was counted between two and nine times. The CDR3 sequence is CASSQGEGGYGYTF. Here the CDR3 DNA reads TGCGCCAGCAGCCAAGGAGAGGGGGGCTATGGCTACACCTTC. The V gene is TRBV4-3, the J gene TRBJ1-2; perhaps TRBD1 as D (6 bases). The germline gives CDR1 LGHNA, CDR2 YSLEER. Between the trimmed V and J ends, which lost 1 base and 4 bases, there was a span of 10 bases. The CDR3 consists of 14 residues.

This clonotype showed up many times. CDR3 protein: CASSYIGKNQPQHF. CDR3 bases: TGTGCCAGCAGTTATATAGGGAAGAATCAGCCCCAGCATTTT. This rearrangement joins TRBV6-2 or TRBV6-3 to TRBJ1-5; unclear D gene. Germline CDR1 and CDR2: MNHEY and SVGEGT. The ends were cut back, 3 bases at V and 4 bases at J, with 10 bases in the middle. This CDR3 has 14 residues.